This T cell receptor (beta chain) was retrieved from a study of T-cell reconstitution after alpha-beta-depleted transplantation in children. CDR3 length equals 17 residues. CDR1 and CDR2 from the germline V gene are ENHRY and SYGVKD. Trimming at V came to 3 bases and at J to 9 bases, leaving 20 bases not matched to a gene. Construction of the TCRbeta library involved unique molecular identifiers. TCRdb fed the PCR reads into MiXCR, producing one record per CDR3 protein. This sample carries roughly 500,000 distinct CDR3 sequences, around an eighth of them seen once, and the ten largest clones take 4.5% to 6%.

This material consisted of PBMCs from the stem cell graft donor, taken from the stem cell graft. The rearrangement links TRBV10-3 to TRBJ2-7; 7 bases agree with TRBD2. The source of this sequence is a human donor who donated a stem cell graft to a child with combined immunodeficiency. CDR3 sequence: CAISDPSGGGGALLQYF. The CDR3 DNA is TGTGCCATCAGTGACCCCTCTGGTGGCGGGGGAGCCCTCCTGCAGTACTTC.